Below are 22 T cell receptor beta chains sequenced from a single sample in a study of Ad26.COV2.S vaccination and SARS-CoV-2 variants. The assay was immunoSEQ multiplex PCR, and TCRdb's table has in-frame clones only and misses some. This sample has 300,000 to 400,000 clones; 87% occur once, and the top ten carry 3.4%. The sample's treatment: around 19 received Ad26.COV2.S at low or high dose, single or two shots; roughly 5 received placebo; per-sample allocation not given. Specimens were obtained on day 63 following the first vaccine or placebo injection. Source: peripheral blood, taken in a trial of Ad26.COV2.S vaccine versus placebo. These receptors came from a person aged 18 to 65 who received the Ad26.COV2.S COVID-19 vaccine or a placebo.

The CDR3 protein is CASSRDRGGNYGYTF. The CDR3 DNA follows: TGTGCCAGCAGCAGGGACAGGGGTGGTAACTATGGCTACACCTTC. This chain uses TRBV7-2 with TRBJ1-2, with 10 nucleotides matching TRBD1. There are 15 residues in the CDR3. Germline V gene data show CDR1 as SGHTA and CDR2 as FQGNSA. J was trimmed by 1 base and V by 5 bases; bases with no gene match: 4.

V is TRBV30 and J is TRBJ2-7; 7 nucleotides agree with TRBD1. Germline V CDR1 and CDR2: GTSNPN, SVGIG (reference sequence). Trimming took 4 bases from V and 3 from J; bases not matched to a gene: 9. CDR3 size: 14 residues. As DNA, the CDR3 is TGTGCCTGGAAAAGGGACAGCAACGTCTACGAGCAGTACTTC. Translating gives CAWKRDSNVYEQYF.

This sequence joins TRBV30 and TRBJ1-6; D is possibly TRBD1 (5 bases). The V end lost 4 bases, the J end lost 4 bases, and 17 bases lay between the germline ends. CDR1 is GTSNPN, CDR2 SVGIG, per germline (reference sequence). The CDR3 covers 16 residues. CDR3 protein: CAWTDMGRPYNSPLHF. Here the CDR3 DNA reads TGTGCCTGGACGGATATGGGACGGCCTTATAATTCACCCCTCCACTTT.

The chain couples TRBV5-6 to TRBJ1-2, with no clear D. Germline V gives CDR1 SGHDT, CDR2 YYEEEE. Trimming took 3 bases from V and 2 from J, leaving 14 bases between them. The CDR3 covers 15 residues. The CDR3 DNA sequence: TGTGCCAGCAGCTCAAGAAGAACCGCGAACTATGGCTACACCTTC. Its protein product is CASSSRRTANYGYTF.

This chain connects TRBV19 to TRBJ1-2; D not certain. Trimming stripped 5 bases from V and 7 bases from J, with 20 bases between. This CDR3 is 15 amino acids long. The germline CDR1 and CDR2 sequences are LNHDA and SQIVND (reference sequence). The CDR3 DNA follows: TGTGCCAGTAGTTCCGCTATCAGCAGTTTGGCTGGCTACACCTTC. Protein product: CASSSAISSLAGYTF.

The rearrangement joins TRBV6-7 to TRBJ1-3; D ambiguous. TRBV6-7 is identified as an open reading frame with a role that is uncertain. CDR3 length: 15 amino acids. The V end lost 2 bases, the J end lost 6 bases, and 14 bases lay between the germline ends. In DNA, the CDR3 is TGTGCCAGCAGTTACCCCTCCGGGGAAGAAAACACCATATATTTT. It is translated as CASSYPSGEENTIYF.

In this sample, this clone turned up a few times. This chain joins TRBV2 and TRBJ1-1, with D possibly being TRBD1 (5 bases). The CDR3 is made up of 15 amino acids. CDR1 is SNHLY and CDR2 is FYNNEI in the germline V gene. V was cut by 6 bases and J by 1 base, with 15 bases left in between. CDR3 bases: TGTGCCAGCAGCCCCTCGGGGAGGGGGAACACTGAAGCTTTCTTT. Protein: CASSPSGRGNTEAFF. Full variable domain (missing parts from reference TRBV2 and TRBJ1-1): EPEVTQTPSHQVTQMGQEVILRCVPISNHLYFYWYRQILGQKVEFLVSFYNNEISEKSEIFDDQFSVERPDGSNFTLKIRSTKLEDSAMYFCASSPSGRGNTEAFFGQGTRLTVV.

V gene TRBV18 combines with J gene TRBJ2-3; no clear D. Germline V gene lookup returns CDR1 KGHSH and CDR2 LQKENI. This CDR3 comprises 14 residues. V shed 5 bases and J shed 0 bases, with 9 bases lying between them. The CDR3 protein is CASSGPSSTDTQYF. The CDR3 nucleotides are TGTGCCAGCTCAGGGCCCTCTAGCACAGATACGCAGTATTTT.

This clone was seen only a few times. V usage is TRBV19 and J usage is TRBJ1-4; perhaps TRBD1 as D (5 bases). Germline loops: CDR1 LNHDA, CDR2 SQIVND (reference sequence). V was shortened by 1 base and J by 11 bases, with 17 bases between the two germline ends. This CDR3 has 15 amino acids. The CDR3 coding sequence is TGTGCCAGTAGTATAGTAACGAACGGCGGGGGTAAACTGTTTTTT. It specifies CASSIVTNGGGKLFF.

This clone appeared once. The chain joins TRBV5-3 to TRBJ2-1; D is undetermined. TRBV5-3 is designated an ORF whose function remains uncertain. Trimming took 3 bases from V and 2 from J, leaving 9 bases between them. This CDR3 contains 14 residues. The CDR3 region is CARSSVGTYNEQFF. As DNA, the CDR3 is TGTGCCAGAAGCTCGGTAGGGACCTACAATGAGCAGTTCTTC.

The chain joins TRBV7-9 to TRBJ1-2; 7 bases are a match to TRBD1. The CDR3 runs to 17 residues. The junction had 14 bases not matched to a gene; V was cut back by 5 bases and J by 2 bases. Per germline, CDR1 SEHNR and CDR2 FQNEAQ (reference sequence). The chain's CDR3 is CASSTRTGFGGNYGYTF. The CDR3 nucleotides read TGTGCCAGCAGCACCCGGACAGGATTCGGAGGAAACTATGGCTACACCTTC.

The chain combines TRBV11-2 with TRBJ1-6; D possibly corresponds to TRBD1 (6 bases). This CDR3 region has 17 residues. Trimming pared 1 base from V and 9 bases from J, leaving 19 bases between. CDR1 is SGHAT and CDR2 is FQNNGV in the germline V gene. CDR3 nucleotide sequence: TGTGCCAGCAGCTTAGGACCTACAGGGTTAGCGGGTTCACCCCTCCACTTT. Its translation: CASSLGPTGLAGSPLHF.

V is TRBV5-1 and J is TRBJ2-7; D not certain. Germline CDR1 SGHRS, CDR2 YFSETQ. The CDR3 has 16 residues. Trimming cost V 3 bases and J 7 bases, with 23 bases left between them. This CDR3 is CASSSTGPQPSREQYF. The CDR3 DNA is TGCGCCAGCAGCTCAACTGGCCCGCAGCCTTCGAGGGAGCAGTACTTC.

The chain employs TRBV14 and TRBJ2-2; D is unclear. There are 14 residues in the CDR3. Germline V gives CDR1 SGHDN, CDR2 FVKESK. The V end lost 1 base, the J end lost 10 bases, and 13 bases lay between the germline ends. CDR3 nucleotides: TGTGCCAGCAGCCAAGTACCCGACCCGGTGGAGCTGTTTTTT. Protein product: CASSQVPDPVELFF.

The V call is TRBV6-2 or TRBV6-3, the J call TRBJ2-2, with 8 bases matching TRBD1. CDR3 length equals 17 residues. The germline V gene encodes CDR1 MNHEY and CDR2 SVGEGT. V lost 1 base, J lost 7 bases, and 11 bases stayed unmatched. CDR3 sequence: CASSYFSDRVEVGELFF. CDR3 DNA sequence: TGTGCCAGCAGTTACTTCTCGGACAGGGTGGAGGTCGGGGAGCTGTTTTTT.

The chain combines TRBV10-3 with TRBJ1-2; 10 bases fit TRBD1. Germline CDR1 reads ENHRY; CDR2 reads SYGVKD. There are 15 residues in the CDR3. J lost 1 base, V lost 3 bases, and 2 bases had no gene match. CDR3 nucleotides: TGTGCCATCAGTGACCGGGACAGGGGTAACTATGGCTACACCTTC. Amino acid sequence: CAISDRDRGNYGYTF.

Only a few counts were recorded for this clone. This specimen includes other DNA sequences encoding the same CDR3. The V gene is TRBV4-2, the J gene TRBJ2-3, with 15 bases lining up with TRBD2. This CDR3 has 16 residues. The germline V gene has CDR1 LGHNA and CDR2 YNFKEQ. The trim removed 1 base at V and 4 bases at J, leaving 0 bases unmatched. The CDR3 here is CASSQGTSGGADTQYF. Written as DNA, the CDR3 is TGTGCCAGCAGCCAAGGGACTAGCGGGGGGGCAGATACGCAGTATTTT.

This chain connects TRBV27 to TRBJ2-5; no clear D gene. This CDR3 spans 14 amino acids. V shed 5 bases and J shed 2 bases, with 12 bases lying between them. Germline lookup yields CDR1 MNHEY and CDR2 SMNVEV (reference sequence). CDR3 region: CASSPAWEQETQYF. The CDR3 DNA follows: TGTGCCAGCAGTCCCGCTTGGGAACAAGAGACCCAGTACTTC.

This clone was observed a handful of times. The rearrangement uses TRBV10-3 and TRBJ2-7, with 11 positions matching TRBD1. CDR1 is ENHRY, CDR2 SYGVKD, per germline. Germline trimming cut 6 bases from V and 3 bases from J; bases unmatched to any gene: 4. This CDR3 has 14 residues. The CDR3 reads CAISADRGLYEQYF. Written as DNA, the CDR3 is TGTGCCATCAGCGCGGACAGGGGGCTCTACGAGCAGTACTTC.

The J gene is TRBJ1-2, the V gene TRBV3-1 (or the pseudogene TRBV3-2); no definite D call. The CDR3 spans 12 residues. CDR1 LGHDT and CDR2 YNNKEL come from the germline V gene (reference sequence). The germline V and J ends were trimmed by 1 base and 8 bases, with 8 bases remaining between them. The CDR3 nucleotides read TGTGCCAGCAGCCAAGGCGCGGCAGGCTACACCTTC. It specifies CASSQGAAGYTF.

The rearrangement uses TRBV30 and TRBJ2-7; D perhaps matches TRBD1 (6 bases). Trimming cost V 0 bases and J 6 bases, with 15 bases left between them. The germline V gene has CDR1 GTSNPN and CDR2 SVGIG (reference sequence). The CDR3 spans 14 residues. The CDR3 DNA reads as TGTGCCTGGAGTGTACAGGGTTTTTTCTCCGAGCAGTACTTC. Translation: CAWSVQGFFSEQYF. Full variable domain (remainder filled in from reference TRBV30 and TRBJ2-7): SQTIHQWPATLVQPVGSPLSLECTVEGTSNPNLYWYRQAAGRGLQLLFYSVGIGQISSEVPQNLSASRPQDRQFILSSKKLLLSDSGFYLCAWSVQGFFSEQYFGPGTRLTVT.

The chain has TRBV7-2 and TRBJ1-6; 7 bases line up with TRBD1. There are 16 residues in the CDR3. V lost 5 bases to trimming and J lost 8 bases; unmatched junction nucleotides: 12. Germline CDR1 and CDR2: SGHTA and FQGNSA. CDR3 loop: CASSRGGGQRDSPLHF. Here the CDR3 DNA reads TGTGCCAGCAGCCGGGGTGGGGGACAGCGAGATTCACCCCTCCACTTT.